This T cell receptor beta chain comes out of a study of response to subunit inactivated influenza vaccine (dated by TCRdb to the late 2010s). Describing the broader study: Deep quantitative profiling of the T cell receptor repertoire was used in the study to follow responses to a trivalent subunit inactivated influenza vaccine. Results and caveats for the whole study, not just this receptor: According to the authors, only a limited number of new T cells may be recruited by each seasonal influenza vaccination.

Via the germline V gene, CDR1 is SGHTA and CDR2 FQGNSA. Unmatched junction bases come to 4, with V trimmed by 1 base and J by 4 bases. From the cysteine up to the phenylalanine, the CDR3 has a length of 16 residues. The kept DNA is CDR3 alone, 48 bases in frame from the first base. A note on this clonotype: The antigen it recognizes is unknown. Base qualities were left out, and no much larger clone turns up one base away.

The receptor library was made with RT-PCR. The instrument was an Illumina HiSeq 2500. TCRdb ran its own pipeline on the public reads, namely fastp trimming at Q25 and MiXCR clone calling, and kept in-frame beta chains. Every CDR3 protein is listed once, alongside the most common genes and DNA of its rows. The sample table shows around 520,000 distinct CDR3 sequences, and 25% are seen once. The ten largest clones represent 1.9% of the sample. The rearranged segments are TRBV7-2 and TRBJ2-7, and TRBD2 matches 13 of the central bases. This receptor was taken from a man between 50 and 59 years old who received an inactivated influenza vaccine. Donor details come from another sample of the same person, matched by shared clones. The sequences come from CD4+ T cells sorted from PBMCs, collected approximately 5 days after vaccination. The DNA sequence is given as TGTGCCAGCAGCTTAGGACTAGCGGGGGGTAGGTACGAGCAGTACTTC. Its protein reads: CASSLGLAGGRYEQYF. The full variable domain, completed from the reference TRBV7-2 and TRBJ2-7 proteins outside the CDR3, reads GAGVSQSPSNKVTEKGKDVELRCDPISGHTALYWYRQSLGQGLEFLIYFQGNSAPDKSGLPSDRFSAERTGGSVSTLTIQRTQQEDSAVYLCASSLGLAGGRYEQYFGPGTRLTVT.